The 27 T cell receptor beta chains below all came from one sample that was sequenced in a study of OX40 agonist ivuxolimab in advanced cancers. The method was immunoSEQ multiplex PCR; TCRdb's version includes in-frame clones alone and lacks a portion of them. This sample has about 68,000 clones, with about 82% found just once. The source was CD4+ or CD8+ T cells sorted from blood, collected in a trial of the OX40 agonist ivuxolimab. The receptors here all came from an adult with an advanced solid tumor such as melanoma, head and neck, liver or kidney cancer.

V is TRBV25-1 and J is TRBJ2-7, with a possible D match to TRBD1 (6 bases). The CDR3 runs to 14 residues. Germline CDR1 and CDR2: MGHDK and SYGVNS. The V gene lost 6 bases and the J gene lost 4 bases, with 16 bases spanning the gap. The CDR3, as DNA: TGTGCCAGCAGCCCCCCGGGACAAAGATACGAGCAGTACTTC. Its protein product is CASSPPGQRYEQYF.

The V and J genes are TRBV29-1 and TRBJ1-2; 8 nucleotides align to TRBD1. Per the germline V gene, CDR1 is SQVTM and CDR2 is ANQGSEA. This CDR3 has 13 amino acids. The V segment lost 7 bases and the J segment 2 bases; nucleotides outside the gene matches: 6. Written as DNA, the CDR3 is TGCAGCGCAGAGGACAGGGCCAACTATGGCTACACCTTC. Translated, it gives CSAEDRANYGYTF.

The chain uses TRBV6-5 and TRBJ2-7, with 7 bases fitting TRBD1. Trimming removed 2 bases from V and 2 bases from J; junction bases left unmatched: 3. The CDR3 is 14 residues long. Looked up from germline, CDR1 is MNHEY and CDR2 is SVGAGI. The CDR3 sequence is CASSYGDSPYEQYF. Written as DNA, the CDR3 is TGTGCCAGCAGTTACGGGGACAGTCCCTACGAGCAGTACTTC.

The CDR3: CAWSHQREQPQHF. The DNA of the CDR3 is TGTGCCTGGAGCCACCAGAGGGAACAGCCCCAGCATTTT. The J gene is TRBJ1-5, the V gene TRBV30; no clear D gene. CDR3 length equals 13 residues. V lost 3 bases, J lost 7 bases, and 13 bases lay in between. Germline CDR1 is GTSNPN and CDR2 is SVGIG (reference sequence).

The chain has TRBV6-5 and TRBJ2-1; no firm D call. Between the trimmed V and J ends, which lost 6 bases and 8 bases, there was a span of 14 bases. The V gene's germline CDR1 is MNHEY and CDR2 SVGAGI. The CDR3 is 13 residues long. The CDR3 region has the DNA TGTGCCAGCAGCTCCCCCCAGACCCATGAGCAGTTCTTC. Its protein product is CASSSPQTHEQFF.

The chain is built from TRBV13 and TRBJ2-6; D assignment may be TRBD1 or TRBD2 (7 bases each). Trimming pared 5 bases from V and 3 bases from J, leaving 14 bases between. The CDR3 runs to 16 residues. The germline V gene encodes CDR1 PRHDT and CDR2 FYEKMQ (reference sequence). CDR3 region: CASSPPGGGGANVLTF. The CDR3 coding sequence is TGTGCCAGCAGCCCACCAGGGGGGGGTGGGGCCAACGTCCTGACTTTC.

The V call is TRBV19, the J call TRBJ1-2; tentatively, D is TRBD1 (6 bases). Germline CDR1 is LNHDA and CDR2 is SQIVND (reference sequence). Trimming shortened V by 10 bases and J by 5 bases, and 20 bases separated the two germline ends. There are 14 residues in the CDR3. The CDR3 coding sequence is TGTGCCACCCAGGACAGCCTCATAGGGTATGGCTACACCTTC. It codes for CATQDSLIGYGYTF.

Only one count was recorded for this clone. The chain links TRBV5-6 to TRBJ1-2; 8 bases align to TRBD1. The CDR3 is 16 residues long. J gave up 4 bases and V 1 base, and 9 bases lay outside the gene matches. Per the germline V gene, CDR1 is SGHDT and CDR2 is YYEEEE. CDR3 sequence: CASSLWGRDRSYGYTF. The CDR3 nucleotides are TGTGCCAGCAGCTTGTGGGGGCGGGACAGGAGCTATGGCTACACCTTC.

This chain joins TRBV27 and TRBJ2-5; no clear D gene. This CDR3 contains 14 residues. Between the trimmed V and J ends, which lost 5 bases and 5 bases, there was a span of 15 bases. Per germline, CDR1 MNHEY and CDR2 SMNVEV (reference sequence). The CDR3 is CASSPVSRGETQYF. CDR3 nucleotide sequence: TGTGCCAGCAGTCCAGTATCCCGTGGGGAGACCCAGTACTTC.

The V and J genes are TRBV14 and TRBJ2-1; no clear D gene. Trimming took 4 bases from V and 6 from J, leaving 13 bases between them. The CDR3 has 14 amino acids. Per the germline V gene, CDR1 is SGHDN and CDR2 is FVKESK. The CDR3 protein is CASSPLGLTNEQFF. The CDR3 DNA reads TGTGCCAGCAGCCCCCTCGGGCTTACCAATGAGCAGTTCTTC.

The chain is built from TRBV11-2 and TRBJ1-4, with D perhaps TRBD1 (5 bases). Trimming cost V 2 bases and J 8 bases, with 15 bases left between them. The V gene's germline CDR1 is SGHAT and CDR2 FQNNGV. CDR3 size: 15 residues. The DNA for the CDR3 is TGTGCCAGCAGCTTATTGGGGGGACGTGCGGAAAAACTGTTTTTT. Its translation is CASSLLGGRAEKLFF.

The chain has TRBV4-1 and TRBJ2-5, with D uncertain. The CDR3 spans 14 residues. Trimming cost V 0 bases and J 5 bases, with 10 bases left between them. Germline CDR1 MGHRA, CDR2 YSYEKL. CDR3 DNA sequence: TGCGCCAGCAGCCAAGATAAAGCAAGGGAGACCCAGTACTTC. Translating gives CASSQDKARETQYF.

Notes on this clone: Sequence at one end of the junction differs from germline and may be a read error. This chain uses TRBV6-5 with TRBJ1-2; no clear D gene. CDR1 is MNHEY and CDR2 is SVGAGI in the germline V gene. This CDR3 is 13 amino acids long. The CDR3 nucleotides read TGTGCCAGCAGTTCCCAAAGGGCTCCTAGGCGCTACTTC. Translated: CASSSQRAPRRYF.

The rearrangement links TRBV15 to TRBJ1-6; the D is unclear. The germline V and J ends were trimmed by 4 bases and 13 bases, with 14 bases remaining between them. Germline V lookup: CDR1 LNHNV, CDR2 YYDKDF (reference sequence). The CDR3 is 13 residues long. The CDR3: CATSNYYLSPLHF. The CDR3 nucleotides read TGTGCCACCAGCAACTACTACCTGTCGCCCCTCCACTTT.

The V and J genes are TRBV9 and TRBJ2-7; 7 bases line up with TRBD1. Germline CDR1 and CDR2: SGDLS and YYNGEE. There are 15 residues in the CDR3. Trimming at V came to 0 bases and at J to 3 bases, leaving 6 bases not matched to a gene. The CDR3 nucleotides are TGTGCCAGCAGCGTAGGAGCGGACAGGCTCTACGAGCAGTACTTC. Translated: CASSVGADRLYEQYF.

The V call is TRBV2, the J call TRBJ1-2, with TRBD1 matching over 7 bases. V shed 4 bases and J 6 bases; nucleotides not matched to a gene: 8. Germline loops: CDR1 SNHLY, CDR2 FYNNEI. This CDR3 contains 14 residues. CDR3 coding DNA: TGTGCCAGCAGTGGTTTGAGGGACAGCCATGGCTACACCTTC. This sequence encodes CASSGLRDSHGYTF.

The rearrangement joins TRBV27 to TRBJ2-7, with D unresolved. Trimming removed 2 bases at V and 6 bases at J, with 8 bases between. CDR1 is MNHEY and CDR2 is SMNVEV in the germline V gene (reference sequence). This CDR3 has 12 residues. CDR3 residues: CASSLVGREQYF. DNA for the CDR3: TGTGCCAGCAGTTTAGTAGGTCGCGAGCAGTACTTC.

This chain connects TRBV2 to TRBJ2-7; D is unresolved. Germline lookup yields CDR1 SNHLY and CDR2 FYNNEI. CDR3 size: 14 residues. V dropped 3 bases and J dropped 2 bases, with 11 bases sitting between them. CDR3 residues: CASSDPSRTYEQYF. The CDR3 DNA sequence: TGTGCCAGCAGTGATCCAAGCAGGACCTACGAGCAGTACTTC. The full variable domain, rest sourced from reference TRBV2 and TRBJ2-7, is EPEVTQTPSHQVTQMGQEVILRCVPISNHLYFYWYRQILGQKVEFLVSFYNNEISEKSEIFDDQFSVERPDGSNFTLKIRSTKLEDSAMYFCASSDPSRTYEQYFGPGTRLTVT.

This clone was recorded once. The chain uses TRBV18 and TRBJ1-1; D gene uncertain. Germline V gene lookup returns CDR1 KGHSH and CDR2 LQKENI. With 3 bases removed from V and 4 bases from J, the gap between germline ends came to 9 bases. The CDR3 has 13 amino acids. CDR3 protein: CASSPPAGTEAFF. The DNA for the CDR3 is TGTGCCAGCTCACCCCCGGCGGGCACTGAAGCTTTCTTT.

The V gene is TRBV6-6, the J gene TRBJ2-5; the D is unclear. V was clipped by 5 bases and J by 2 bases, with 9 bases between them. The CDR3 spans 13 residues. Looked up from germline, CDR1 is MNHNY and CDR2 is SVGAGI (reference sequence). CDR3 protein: CASSPAGQETQYF. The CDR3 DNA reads TGTGCCAGCAGTCCCGCCGGACAAGAGACCCAGTACTTC.

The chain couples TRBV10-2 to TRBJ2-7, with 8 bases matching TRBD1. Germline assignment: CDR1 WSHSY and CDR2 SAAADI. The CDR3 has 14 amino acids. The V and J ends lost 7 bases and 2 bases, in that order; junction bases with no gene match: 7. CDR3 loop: CASTWTGRTYEQYF. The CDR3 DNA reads TGCGCCAGCACCTGGACAGGGAGAACCTACGAGCAGTACTTC.

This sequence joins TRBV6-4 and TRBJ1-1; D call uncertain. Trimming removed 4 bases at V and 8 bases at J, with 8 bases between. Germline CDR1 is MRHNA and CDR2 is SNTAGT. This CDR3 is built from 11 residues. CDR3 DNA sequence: TGTGCCAGCAGTGGTCGAGGGGAAGCTTTCTTT. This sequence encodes CASSGRGEAFF.

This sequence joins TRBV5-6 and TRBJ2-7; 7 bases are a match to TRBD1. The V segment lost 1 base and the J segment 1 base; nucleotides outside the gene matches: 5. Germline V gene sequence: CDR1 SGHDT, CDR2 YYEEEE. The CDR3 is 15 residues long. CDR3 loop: CASSLIGTASYEQYF. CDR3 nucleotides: TGTGCCAGCAGCTTGATTGGGACAGCTTCCTACGAGCAGTACTTC. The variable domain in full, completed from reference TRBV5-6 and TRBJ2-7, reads DAGVTQSPTHLIKTRGQQVTLRCSPKSGHDTVSWYQQALGQGPQFIFQYYEEEERQRGNFPDRFSGHQFPNYSSELNVNALLLGDSALYLCASSLIGTASYEQYFGPGTRLTVT.

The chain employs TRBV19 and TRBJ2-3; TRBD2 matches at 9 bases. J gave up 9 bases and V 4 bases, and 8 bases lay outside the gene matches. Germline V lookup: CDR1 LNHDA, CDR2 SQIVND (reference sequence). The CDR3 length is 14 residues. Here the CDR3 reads CASSTAGGARTQYF. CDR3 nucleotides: TGTGCCAGTAGTACGGCGGGAGGGGCCCGAACGCAGTATTTT.

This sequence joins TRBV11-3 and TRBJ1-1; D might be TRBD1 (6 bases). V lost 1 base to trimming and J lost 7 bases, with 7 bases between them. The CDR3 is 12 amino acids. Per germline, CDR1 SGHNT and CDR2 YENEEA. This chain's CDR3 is CASSLGQVEAFF. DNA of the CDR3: TGTGCCAGCAGCTTAGGACAGGTTGAAGCTTTCTTT. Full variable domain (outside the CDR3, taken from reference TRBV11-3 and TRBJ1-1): EAGVVQSPRYKIIEKKQPVAFWCNPISGHNTLYWYLQNLGQGPELLIRYENEEAVDDSQLPKDRFSAERLKGVDSTLKIQPAELGDSAVYLCASSLGQVEAFFGQGTRLTVV.

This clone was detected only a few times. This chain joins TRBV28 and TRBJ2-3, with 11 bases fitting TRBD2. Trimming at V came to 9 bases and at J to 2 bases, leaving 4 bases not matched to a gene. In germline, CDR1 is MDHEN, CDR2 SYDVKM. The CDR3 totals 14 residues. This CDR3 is CASIAGGTTDTQYF. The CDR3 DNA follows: TGTGCCAGTATAGCGGGAGGGACCACAGATACGCAGTATTTT.

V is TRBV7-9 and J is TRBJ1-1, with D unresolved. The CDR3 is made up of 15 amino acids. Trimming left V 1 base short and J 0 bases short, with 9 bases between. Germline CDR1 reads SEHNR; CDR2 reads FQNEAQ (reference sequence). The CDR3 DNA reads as TGTGCCAGCAGCTTAGAGGTCAGCATGAACACTGAAGCTTTCTTT. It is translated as CASSLEVSMNTEAFF.